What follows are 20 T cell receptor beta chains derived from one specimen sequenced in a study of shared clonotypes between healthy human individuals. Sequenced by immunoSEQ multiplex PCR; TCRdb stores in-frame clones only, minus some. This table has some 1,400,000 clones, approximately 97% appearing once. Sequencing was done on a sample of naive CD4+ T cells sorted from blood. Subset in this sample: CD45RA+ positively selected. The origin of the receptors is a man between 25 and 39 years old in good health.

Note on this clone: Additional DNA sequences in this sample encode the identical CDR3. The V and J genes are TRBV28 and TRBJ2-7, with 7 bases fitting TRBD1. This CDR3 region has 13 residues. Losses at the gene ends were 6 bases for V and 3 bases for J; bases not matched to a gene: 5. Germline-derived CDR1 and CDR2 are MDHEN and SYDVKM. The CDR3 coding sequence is TGTGCCAGCAGCCCGGGACAGAGCTACGAGCAGTACTTC. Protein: CASSPGQSYEQYF. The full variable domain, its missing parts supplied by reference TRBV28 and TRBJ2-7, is DVKVTQSSRYLVKRTGEKVFLECVQDMDHENMFWYRQDPGLGLRLIYFSYDVKMKEKGDIPEGYSVSREKKERFSLILESASTNQTSMYLCASSPGQSYEQYFGPGTRLTVT.

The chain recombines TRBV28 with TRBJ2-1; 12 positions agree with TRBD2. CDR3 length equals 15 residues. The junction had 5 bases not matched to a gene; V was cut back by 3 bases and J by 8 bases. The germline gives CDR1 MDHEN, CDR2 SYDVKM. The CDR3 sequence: CASSLRLAGVYEQFF. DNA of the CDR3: TGTGCCAGCAGTTTGAGACTAGCGGGAGTCTATGAGCAGTTCTTC.

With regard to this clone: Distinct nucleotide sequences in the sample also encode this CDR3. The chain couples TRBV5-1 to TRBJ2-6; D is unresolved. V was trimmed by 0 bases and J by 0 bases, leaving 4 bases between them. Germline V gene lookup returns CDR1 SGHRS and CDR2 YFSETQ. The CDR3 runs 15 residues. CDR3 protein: CASSLASSGANVLTF. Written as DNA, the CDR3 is TGCGCCAGCAGCTTGGCTAGCTCTGGGGCCAACGTCCTGACTTTC.

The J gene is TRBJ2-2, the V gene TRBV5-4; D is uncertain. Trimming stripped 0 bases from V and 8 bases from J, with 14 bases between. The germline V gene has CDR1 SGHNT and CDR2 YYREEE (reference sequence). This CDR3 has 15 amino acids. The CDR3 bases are TGTGCCAGCAGCTTGGCCCCGCATGGGGTGGGGGAGCTGTTTTTT. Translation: CASSLAPHGVGELFF.

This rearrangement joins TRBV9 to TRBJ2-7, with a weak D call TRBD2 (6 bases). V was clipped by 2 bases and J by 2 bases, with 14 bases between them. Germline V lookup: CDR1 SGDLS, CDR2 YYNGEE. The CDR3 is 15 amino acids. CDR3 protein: CASSVGGGTPYEQYF. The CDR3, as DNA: TGTGCCAGCAGCGTGGGAGGAGGGACGCCCTACGAGCAGTACTTC.

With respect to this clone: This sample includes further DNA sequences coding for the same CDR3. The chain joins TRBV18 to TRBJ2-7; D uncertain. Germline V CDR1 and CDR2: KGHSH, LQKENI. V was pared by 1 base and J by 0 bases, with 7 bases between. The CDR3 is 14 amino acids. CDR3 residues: CASSPLRSSYEQYF. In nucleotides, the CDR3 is TGTGCCAGCTCACCACTGAGAAGCTCCTACGAGCAGTACTTC.

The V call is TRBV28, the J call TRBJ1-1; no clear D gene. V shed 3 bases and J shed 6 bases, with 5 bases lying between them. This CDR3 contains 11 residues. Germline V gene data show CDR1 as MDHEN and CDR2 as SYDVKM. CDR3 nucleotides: TGTGCCAGCAGTTTTAGGTCTGAAGCTTTCTTT. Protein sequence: CASSFRSEAFF.

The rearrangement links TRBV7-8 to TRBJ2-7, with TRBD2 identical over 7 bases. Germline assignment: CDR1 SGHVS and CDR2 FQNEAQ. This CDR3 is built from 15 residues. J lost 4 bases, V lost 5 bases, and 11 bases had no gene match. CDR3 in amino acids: CASSPQERGLYEQYF. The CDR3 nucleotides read TGTGCCAGCAGCCCACAAGAGCGGGGACTTTACGAGCAGTACTTC.

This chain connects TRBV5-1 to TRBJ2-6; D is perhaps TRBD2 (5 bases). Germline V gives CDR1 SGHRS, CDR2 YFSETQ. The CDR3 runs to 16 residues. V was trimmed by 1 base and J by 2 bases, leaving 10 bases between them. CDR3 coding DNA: TGCGCCAGCAGCTTGTCGAAGGAGGCTGGGGCCAACGTCCTGACTTTC. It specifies CASSLSKEAGANVLTF.

CDR3 DNA: TGTGCCAGCAGTGACCGCGTCCTTAGGAATGAGCAGTTCTTC. Its translation: CASSDRVLRNEQFF. V is TRBV2 and J is TRBJ2-1; the D is unclear. This CDR3 region has 14 residues. Germline V gives CDR1 SNHLY, CDR2 FYNNEI. V gave up 3 bases and J gave up 7 bases, with 13 bases separating them.

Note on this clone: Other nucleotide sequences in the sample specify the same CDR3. The CDR3 DNA reads as TGTGCCAGCAGCTCGGGACAGGGTTATGGCTACACCTTC. Protein sequence: CASSSGQGYGYTF. This chain connects TRBV7-9 to TRBJ1-2; 9 positions match TRBD1. The CDR3 runs to 13 residues. V lost 4 bases, J lost 5 bases, and 2 bases stayed unmatched. Per the germline V gene, CDR1 is SEHNR and CDR2 is FQNEAQ (reference sequence).

The DNA of the CDR3 is TGTGCCAGCAGGGAAAACAGGGGGCGCCTTCATGATGGCTACACCTTC. This sequence encodes CASRENRGRLHDGYTF. J is TRBJ1-2 and V is TRBV9; 9 bases fit TRBD1. This CDR3 is built from 16 residues. V was pared by 5 bases and J by 6 bases, with 14 bases of the junction left unmatched. The germline V gene has CDR1 SGDLS and CDR2 YYNGEE.

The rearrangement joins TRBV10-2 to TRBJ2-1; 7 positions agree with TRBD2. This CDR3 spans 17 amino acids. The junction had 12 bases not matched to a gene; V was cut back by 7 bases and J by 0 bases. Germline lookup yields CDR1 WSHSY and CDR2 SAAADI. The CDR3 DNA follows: TGCGCCAGCACCAATCCTAGCGGAGGGAGCTCCTACAATGAGCAGTTCTTC. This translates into CASTNPSGGSSYNEQFF.

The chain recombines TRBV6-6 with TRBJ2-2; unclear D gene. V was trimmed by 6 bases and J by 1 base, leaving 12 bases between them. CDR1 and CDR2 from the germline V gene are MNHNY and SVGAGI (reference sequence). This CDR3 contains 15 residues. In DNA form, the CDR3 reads TGTGCCAGCAGCCTTACCGGGCGGAACACCGGGGAGCTGTTTTTT. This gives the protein CASSLTGRNTGELFF.

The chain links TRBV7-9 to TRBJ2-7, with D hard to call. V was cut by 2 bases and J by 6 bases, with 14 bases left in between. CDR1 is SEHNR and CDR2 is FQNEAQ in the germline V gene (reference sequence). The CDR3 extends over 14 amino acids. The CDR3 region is CASSLMRQGSEQYF. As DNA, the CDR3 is TGTGCCAGCAGCTTAATGCGCCAAGGATCCGAGCAGTACTTC.

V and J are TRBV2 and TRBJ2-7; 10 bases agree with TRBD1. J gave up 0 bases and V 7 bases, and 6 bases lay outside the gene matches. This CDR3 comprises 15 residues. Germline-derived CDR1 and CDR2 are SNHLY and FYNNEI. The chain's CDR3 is CASIKRTGGSYEQYF. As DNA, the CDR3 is TGTGCCAGCATTAAAAGGACAGGGGGCTCCTACGAGCAGTACTTC.

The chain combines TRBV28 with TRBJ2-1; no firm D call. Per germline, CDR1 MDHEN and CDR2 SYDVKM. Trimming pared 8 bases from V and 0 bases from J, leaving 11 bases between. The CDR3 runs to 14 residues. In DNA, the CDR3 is TGTGCCAGCTGCCTTGGATACTCCTACAATGAGCAGTTCTTC. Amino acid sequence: CASCLGYSYNEQFF.

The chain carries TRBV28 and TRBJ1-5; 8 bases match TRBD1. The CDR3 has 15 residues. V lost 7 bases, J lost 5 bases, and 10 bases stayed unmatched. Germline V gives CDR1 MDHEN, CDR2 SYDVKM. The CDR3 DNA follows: TGTGCCAGCATCCCTCTCGGGACAGGCGATCAGCCCCAGCATTTT. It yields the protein CASIPLGTGDQPQHF.

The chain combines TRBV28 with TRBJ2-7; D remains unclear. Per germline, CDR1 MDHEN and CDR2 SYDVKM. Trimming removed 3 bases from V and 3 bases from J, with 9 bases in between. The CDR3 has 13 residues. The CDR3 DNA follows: TGTGCCAGCAGTTTGAGGACCTTCTACGAGCAGTACTTC. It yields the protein CASSLRTFYEQYF.

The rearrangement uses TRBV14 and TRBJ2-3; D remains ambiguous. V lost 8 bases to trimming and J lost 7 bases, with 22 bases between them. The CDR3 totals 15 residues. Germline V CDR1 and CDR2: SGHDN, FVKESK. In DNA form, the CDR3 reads TGTGCCAGCTCCGAAGCACATCCCCCTTCCCATACGCAGTATTTT. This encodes CASSEAHPPSHTQYF.